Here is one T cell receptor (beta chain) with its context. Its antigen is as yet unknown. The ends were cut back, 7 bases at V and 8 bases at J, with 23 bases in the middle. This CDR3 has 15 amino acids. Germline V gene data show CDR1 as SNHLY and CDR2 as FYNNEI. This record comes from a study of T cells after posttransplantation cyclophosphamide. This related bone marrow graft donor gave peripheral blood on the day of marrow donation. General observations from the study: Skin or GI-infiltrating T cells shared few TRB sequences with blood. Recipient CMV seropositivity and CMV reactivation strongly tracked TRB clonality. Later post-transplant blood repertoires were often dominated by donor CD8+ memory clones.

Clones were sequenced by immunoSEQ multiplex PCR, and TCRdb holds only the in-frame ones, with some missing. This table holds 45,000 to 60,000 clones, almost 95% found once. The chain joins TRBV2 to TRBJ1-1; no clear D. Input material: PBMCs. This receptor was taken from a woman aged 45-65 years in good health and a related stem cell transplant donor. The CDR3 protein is CASTETQARTFEAFF. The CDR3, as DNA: TGTGCCAGCACTGAGACCCAGGCACGAACATTCGAAGCTTTCTTT.